The T cell receptor (beta chain) under discussion was sequenced for a study of radiation and T cells in renal cell carcinoma. This clone was recorded only once. The antigen is not known. At the DNA level, this CDR3 is encoded by other sequences in the same sample as well. Overall study findings and caveats: Pretreatment tumor biopsies were lacking, so baseline clonotypes are unknown. In blood, top tumor clones expanded by 2 weeks, shrinking by 4.

Germline V gene sequence: CDR1 SGDLS, CDR2 YYNGEE. V was pared by 0 bases and J by 5 bases, with 0 bases of the junction left unmatched. This CDR3 comprises 14 residues. Sample time point: baseline pretreatment blood. Treatment specified: 15 Gy SBRT to primary tumor, nephrectomy 4 weeks later. Assay: immunoSEQ multiplex PCR; the TCRdb copy retains only in-frame clones and omits some. The profile shows approximately 140,000 clones, less than 90% of them singletons. The sequencing here drew on blood, taken from a patient whose treatment included radiotherapy and nephrectomy. The receptor comes from a woman in her 70s with renal cell carcinoma. The chain carries TRBV9 and TRBJ1-4; TRBD1 matches 8 bases. CDR3 nucleotide sequence: TGTGCCAGCAGCGTAGGACAGGGGAATGAAAAACTGTTTTTT. It is translated as CASSVGQGNEKLFF.